This T cell receptor beta chain was observed in a study of T cells after posttransplantation cyclophosphamide. Findings and caveats of the study: Later post-transplant blood repertoires were often dominated by donor CD8+ memory clones. Recipient CMV seropositivity and CMV reactivation strongly tracked TRB clonality. Blood and skin or GI T cell repertoires showed limited TRB overlap.

Remarks on this clone: Its antigen remains unidentified.

Generated by immunoSEQ multiplex PCR, the TCRdb table keeps only in-frame clones and is missing some. The repertoire includes tens of thousands of clones, roughly 78% of them detected once, and roughly 8.1% sits in the top ten. Cyclophosphamide on days +3 and +4 followed busulfan-fludarabine conditioning and a marrow graft. The V end was cut by 1 base, the J end by 3 bases, with 9 bases between. The CDR3 is 14 amino acids. The germline gives CDR1 SGHVS, CDR2 FQNEAQ. This TCR came from a female patient in her 40s who received an allogeneic stem cell transplant from a related donor, was CMV-positive, and had no GVHD. Some of the T cells may derive from the graft donor. The sequencing used CD4+ T cells sorted from blood, collected approximately 2,000 days after a stem cell transplant with posttransplant cyclophosphamide. This sequence joins TRBV7-8 and TRBJ2-5; the D gene is possibly TRBD1 (6 bases). For the CDR3, the DNA is TGTGCCAGCAGCTTAGGGACAGCGAAAGAGACCCAGTACTTC. This translates into CASSLGTAKETQYF.